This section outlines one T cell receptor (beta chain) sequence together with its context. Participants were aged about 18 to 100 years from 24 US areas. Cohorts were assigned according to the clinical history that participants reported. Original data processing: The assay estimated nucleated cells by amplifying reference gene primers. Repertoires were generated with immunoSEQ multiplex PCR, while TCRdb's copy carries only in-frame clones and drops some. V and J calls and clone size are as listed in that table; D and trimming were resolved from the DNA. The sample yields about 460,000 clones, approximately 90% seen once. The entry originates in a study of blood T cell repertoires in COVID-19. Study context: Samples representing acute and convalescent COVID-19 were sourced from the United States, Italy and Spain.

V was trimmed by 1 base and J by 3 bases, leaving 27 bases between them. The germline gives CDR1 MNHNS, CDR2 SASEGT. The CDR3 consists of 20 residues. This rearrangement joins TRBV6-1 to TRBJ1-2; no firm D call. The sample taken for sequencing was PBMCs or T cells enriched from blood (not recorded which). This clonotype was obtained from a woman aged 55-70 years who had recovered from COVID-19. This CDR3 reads CASSEGFGGIGGKVYYGYTF. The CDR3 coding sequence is TGTGCCAGCAGTGAAGGCTTCGGCGGGATTGGAGGGAAGGTTTACTATGGCTACACCTTC.